The rows below give T cell receptor beta chains drawn from one sample of a study of ipilimumab plus nivolumab after autologous stem cell transplantation. TCRdb's copy holds only in-frame clones and misses some; the assay was immunoSEQ multiplex PCR. Among some 43,000 clones listed, roughly 88% were seen once. The material sequenced was PBMCs, taken in a trial of ipilimumab plus nivolumab as post-transplant consolidation. The receptor source for this set is a male donor with multiple myeloma. Each CDR3 is given with its conserved first and last residue. The D gene is left open where the match is weak. A row's size may be missing; if present it is once, few, many or a size class.

size: NA; V: TRBV7-3; D: NA; J: TRBJ2-1; CDR3: CASSPDLRTYNEQFF; DNA: TGTGCCAGCAGCCCGGACTTACGTACCTACAATGAGCAGTTCTTC
size: few; V: TRBV11-3; D: NA; J: TRBJ2-2; CDR3: CASSLDVGGELFF; DNA: TGTGCCAGCAGCTTAGATGTGGGCGGGGAGCTGTTTTTT
size: NA; V: TRBV19; D: TRBD1; J: TRBJ1-5; CDR3: CASSGQGGNQPQHF; DNA: TGTGCCAGTAGTGGCCAGGGGGGAAATCAGCCCCAGCATTTT
size: NA; V: TRBV18; D: NA; J: TRBJ2-1; CDR3: CASSPGNLMGAYNEQFF; DNA: TGTGCCAGCTCACCAGGGAATTTGATGGGCGCCTACAATGAGCAGTTCTTC
size: NA; V: TRBV4-1; D: TRBD2; J: TRBJ2-1; CDR3: CASSQGAGVPYNEQFF; DNA: TGCGCCAGCAGCCAAGGGGCGGGAGTCCCCTACAATGAGCAGTTCTTC
size: NA; V: TRBV4-1; D: NA; J: TRBJ1-2; CDR3: CASSQDEGLYGYTF; DNA: TGCGCCAGCAGCCAAGATGAAGGCCTCTATGGCTACACCTTC
size: NA; V: TRBV6-6; D: NA; J: TRBJ1-5; CDR3: CASRAPGGGNQPQHF; DNA: TGTGCCAGCAGAGCCCCTGGAGGAGGCAATCAGCCCCAGCATTTT
size: NA; V: TRBV6-5; D: TRBD1; J: TRBJ2-1; CDR3: CASRPTGGSSEQFF; DNA: TGTGCCAGCAGACCGACAGGGGGTTCGTCTGAGCAGTTCTTC
size: NA; V: TRBV6-1; D: NA; J: TRBJ1-4; CDR3: CASTGGGSEKLFF; DNA: TGTGCCAGCACTGGGGGAGGGAGTGAAAAACTGTTTTTT
size: few; V: TRBV29-1; D: TRBD1; J: TRBJ1-2; CDR3: CSEQGSYGYTF; DNA: TGCAGCGAACAGGGGTCCTATGGCTACACCTTC
size: NA; V: TRBV11-1; D: TRBD1; J: TRBJ1-1; CDR3: CASSFTGDPNTEAFF; DNA: TGTGCCAGCAGCTTCACAGGGGACCCGAACACTGAAGCTTTCTTT
size: NA; V: TRBV6-1; D: NA; J: TRBJ1-5; CDR3: CASTTTANQPQHF; DNA: TGTGCCAGCACCACGACAGCGAATCAGCCCCAGCATTTT
size: few; V: TRBV28; D: NA; J: TRBJ2-7; CDR3: CASSFSLAFLSYEQYF; DNA: TGTGCCAGCAGTTTCTCCCTGGCGTTTCTCTCCTACGAGCAGTACTTC
size: NA; V: TRBV12-1; D: NA; J: TRBJ2-3; CDR3: CASSLGELVETDTQYF; DNA: TGTGCCAGCAGCTTGGGGGAACTAGTTGAAACAGATACGCAGTATTTT